This T cell receptor beta chain originates from a study of cytomegalovirus exposure and HLA in healthy donors. Germline loops: CDR1 SGHVS, CDR2 FNYEAQ. Trimming pared 1 base from V and 3 bases from J, leaving 19 bases between. The CDR3 contains 18 residues. Study-level results: The classifier, whose performance was assessed in both the original and validation cohorts, reportedly diagnosed cytomegalovirus status with high specificity and sensitivity. A few CMV-associated chains were confirmed in vitro to be specific for CMV antigens. Cytomegalovirus association was assigned to about 150 TCR beta chains.

Separate from the approximately 730-subject first cohort, the roughly 120-subject validation cohort was the one that the donors belonged to. Data came from immunoSEQ multiplex PCR; TCRdb stores just in-frame clones and leaves some out. The data show some 200,000 clones, approximately 83% seen once. Comment on this clone: As yet, its antigen is unknown.

The sample comprised PBMCs. The J gene is TRBJ2-1, the V gene TRBV7-6; maybe TRBD1 (6 bases). This sequence was found in a young woman in good health and CMV-seropositive. The CDR3 DNA follows: TGTGCCAGCAGCTTAGTTTCTGGGGGCCCTGGAGTCTACAATGAGCAGTTCTTC. Residues: CASSLVSGGPGVYNEQFF.